This TCR beta chain was profiled in a study of blood T cell repertoires in COVID-19. As for the study in general: Acute and convalescent COVID-19 specimens originated in the United States, Italy and Spain.

This clone has a single count. The CDR3 covers 15 residues. V gave up 1 base and J gave up 0 bases, with 7 bases separating them. CDR1 and CDR2 from the germline V gene are SGHAT and FQNNGV. Data came from immunoSEQ multiplex PCR; TCRdb stores just in-frame clones and leaves some out. The sample carries roughly 350,000 clones, 75% to 90% recorded once. Material: peripheral blood. The receptor comes from a woman between 50 and 59 years old with COVID-19, enrolled during active disease. The rearrangement joins TRBV11-2 to TRBJ1-3; tentative D call: TRBD1 (6 bases). The CDR3 DNA reads TGTGCCAGCAGCTTAGTAGGGGGCTCTGGAAACACCATATATTTT. Amino acids: CASSLVGGSGNTIYF. The full variable domain, rest sourced from reference TRBV11-2 and TRBJ1-3, is EAGVAQSPRYKIIEKRQSVAFWCNPISGHATLYWYQQILGQGPKLLIQFQNNGVVDDSQLPKDRFSAERLKGVDSTLKIQPAKLEDSAVYLCASSLVGGSGNTIYFGEGSWLTVV.